This T cell receptor beta chain appears in the sequencing data of a study of cytomegalovirus exposure and HLA in healthy donors. The overall study: The roughly 120 validation repertoires used the same platform as the 550 to 750 first-cohort repertoires, a later analysis reported.

In the case of this clone: Its antigen is not identified.

Libraries were prepared by immunoSEQ multiplex PCR; TCRdb keeps only in-frame clonotypes and omits some of them. This repertoire shows 120,000 or so clones, 75% to 90% found once; its top ten account for around 1.2%. The study, taken as a whole, reports: The study flagged about 150 TCR beta chains as cytomegalovirus-associated.

V shed 5 bases, J shed 1 base, and the junction held 5 bases outside the gene matches. Looked up from germline, CDR1 is MDHEN and CDR2 is SYDVKM. This CDR3 is built from 14 residues. The chain couples TRBV28 to TRBJ2-7; 7 nucleotides agree with TRBD1. This receptor was obtained from a woman under 30 in good health and CMV-seronegative. Sequenced material: PBMCs. CDR3 residues: CASSQQTGSYEQYV. CDR3 nucleotide sequence: TGTGCCAGCAGTCAACAGACAGGGTCCTACGAGCAGTACGTC.